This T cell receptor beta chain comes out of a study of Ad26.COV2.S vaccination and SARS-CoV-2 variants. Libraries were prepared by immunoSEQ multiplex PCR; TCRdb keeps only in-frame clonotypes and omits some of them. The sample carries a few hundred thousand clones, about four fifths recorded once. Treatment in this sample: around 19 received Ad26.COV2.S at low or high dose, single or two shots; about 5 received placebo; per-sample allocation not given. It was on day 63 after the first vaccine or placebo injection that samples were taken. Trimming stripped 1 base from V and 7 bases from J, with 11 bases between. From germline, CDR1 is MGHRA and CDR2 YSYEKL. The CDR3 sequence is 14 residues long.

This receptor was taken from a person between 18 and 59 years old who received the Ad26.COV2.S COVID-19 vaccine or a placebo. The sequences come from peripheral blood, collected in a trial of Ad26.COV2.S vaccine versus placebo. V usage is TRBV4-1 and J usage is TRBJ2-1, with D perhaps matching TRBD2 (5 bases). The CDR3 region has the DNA TGCGCCAGCAGCCAAGGCCCAGCGGAGAATGAGCAGTTCTTC. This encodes CASSQGPAENEQFF.